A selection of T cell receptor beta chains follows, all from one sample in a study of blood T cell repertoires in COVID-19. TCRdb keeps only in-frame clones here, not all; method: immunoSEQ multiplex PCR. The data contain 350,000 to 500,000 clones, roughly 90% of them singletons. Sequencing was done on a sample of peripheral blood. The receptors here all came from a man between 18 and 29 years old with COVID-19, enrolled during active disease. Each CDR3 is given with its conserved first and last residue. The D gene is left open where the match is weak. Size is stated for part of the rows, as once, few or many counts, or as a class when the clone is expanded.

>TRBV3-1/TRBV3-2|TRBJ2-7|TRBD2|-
TGTGCCAGCAGCCAAGATTTGCGGGGGAATTACGAGCAGTACTTC
CASSQDLRGNYEQYF
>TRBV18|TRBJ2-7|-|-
TGTGCCAGCTCCCGAAACGGACAACCAGACTACGAGCAGTACTTC
CASSRNGQPDYEQYF
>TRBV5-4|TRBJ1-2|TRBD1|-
TGTGCCAGCAGCCTTACAGGGGTTGGGGGCGGCTACACCTTC
CASSLTGVGGGYTF
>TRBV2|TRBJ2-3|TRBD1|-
TGTGCCAGCACCTCCCAGGGGGCTACCACAGATACGCAGTATTTT
CASTSQGATTDTQYF
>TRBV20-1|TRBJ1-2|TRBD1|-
TGCAGTGCTAGTGGACCGCAGGGGGCAAGCTTTGGCTACACCTTC
CSASGPQGASFGYTF
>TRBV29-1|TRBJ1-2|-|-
TGCAGCGTCCCGACACCGGACAGTACGAAGTTC
CSVPTPDSTKF
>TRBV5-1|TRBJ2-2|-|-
TGCGCCAGCAGCTTGGGGACTGACAGGTGGGCCGGGGAGCTGTTTTTT
CASSLGTDRWAGELFF
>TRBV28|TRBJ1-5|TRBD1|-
TGTGCCAGCAGTTTAACTACAGGGGTTCAGCCCCAGCATTTT
CASSLTTGVQPQHF
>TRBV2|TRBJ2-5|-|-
TGTGCCAGCAGTGGGCTAGCAGAAATCCAAGAGACCCAGTACTTC
CASSGLAEIQETQYF
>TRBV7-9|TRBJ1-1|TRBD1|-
TGTGCCAGCAGCCCAGGACAGGGGGCGGAAAGCACTGAAGCTTTCTTT
CASSPGQGAESTEAFF
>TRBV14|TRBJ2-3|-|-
TGTGCCAGCAGCCTTACCCGGGACACGCTGAGGTTGGGCACAGATACGCAGTATTTT
CASSLTRDTLRLGTDTQYF
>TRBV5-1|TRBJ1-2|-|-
TGCGCCAGCAGCTTGGGAGGGGGAGTAAATACTAACTATGGCTACACCTTC
CASSLGGGVNTNYGYTF
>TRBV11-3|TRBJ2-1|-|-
TGTGCCAGCAGCTTAGCCGGGTCCCTCCCCAATGAGCAGTTCTTC
CASSLAGSLPNEQFF
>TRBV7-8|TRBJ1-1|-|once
TGTGCCAGCAGCTTCTTCGGGAACACTGAAGCTTTCTTT
CASSFFGNTEAFF
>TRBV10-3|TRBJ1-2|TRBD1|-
TGTGCCATCAGTGCGGACAGGGGGCGGGGTGGCTACACCTTC
CAISADRGRGGYTF
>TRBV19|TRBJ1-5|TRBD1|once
TGTGCCAGTAGCCGACGGCAGGGGGGTTTCAATCAGCCCCAGCATTTT
CASSRRQGGFNQPQHF
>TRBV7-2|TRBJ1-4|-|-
TGTGCCAGCAGCTTTGGGGGCTTCCCAACTAATGAAAAACTGTTTTTT
CASSFGGFPTNEKLFF
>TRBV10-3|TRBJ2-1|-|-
TGTGCCATCAGTGAGTCGATAAAGAGACTGGCATCCTACAATGAGCAGTTCTTC
CAISESIKRLASYNEQFF
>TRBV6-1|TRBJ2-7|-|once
TGTGCCAGCAGTGAGTTCAGGAACTCCTACGAGCAGTACTTC
CASSEFRNSYEQYF
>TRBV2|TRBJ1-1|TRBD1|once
TGTGCCAGCAGTGGGACAGGGGGTCCGGGCACTGAAGCTTTCTTT
CASSGTGGPGTEAFF
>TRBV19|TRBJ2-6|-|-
TGTGCCAGTGGAGGGTCTCTAGGCTCTGGGGCCAACGTCCTGACTTTC
CASGGSLGSGANVLTF
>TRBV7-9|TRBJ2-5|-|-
TGTGCCAGCAGCTTACCGTCAGGGAGGGAGACCCAGTACTTC
CASSLPSGRETQYF
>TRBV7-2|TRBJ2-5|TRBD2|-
TGTGCCAGCAGCCCCGGACTAGAAGAGACCCAGTACTTC
CASSPGLEETQYF
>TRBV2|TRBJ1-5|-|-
TGTGCCAGCAGCTTTCGGGGAAATCAGCCCCAGCATTTT
CASSFRGNQPQHF
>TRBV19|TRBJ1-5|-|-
TGTGCCAGTACCGGCGGAACTAGCAATCAGCCCCAGCATTTT
CASTGGTSNQPQHF
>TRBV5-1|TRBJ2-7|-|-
TGCGCCAGCAGCCTAGGGAGCAGGATCGCCTACGAGCAGTACTTC
CASSLGSRIAYEQYF
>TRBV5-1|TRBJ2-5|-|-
TGCGCCAGCAGGACACACGCACAAGAGACCCAGTACTTC
CASRTHAQETQYF
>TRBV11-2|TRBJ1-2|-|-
TGTGCCAGCAGCTTAGGATTCCAGGGGAATGGCTACACCTTC
CASSLGFQGNGYTF
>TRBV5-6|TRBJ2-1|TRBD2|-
TGTGCCAGCAGCTTGACCCTCGGGACTAGCGGTGAGCAGTTCTTC
CASSLTLGTSGEQFF
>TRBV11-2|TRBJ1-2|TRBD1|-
TGTGCCAGCAGCCAAGGGGCCGGGACAGTAAATGGCTACACCTTC
CASSQGAGTVNGYTF
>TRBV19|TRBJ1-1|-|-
TGTGCCAGTATCCTGACAGGCGAGGGGATCACTGAAGCTTTCTTT
CASILTGEGITEAFF
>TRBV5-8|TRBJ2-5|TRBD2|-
TGTGCCAGCAGCTTCCCGGGGCGGGAGGAGACCCAGTACTTC
CASSFPGREETQYF
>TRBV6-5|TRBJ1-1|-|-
TGTGCCAGCAGTTACGTCAGGGCGAACACTGAAGCTTTCTTT
CASSYVRANTEAFF
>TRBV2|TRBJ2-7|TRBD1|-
TGTGCCAGCAGCCCGGGACAGGGGGGACACGAGCAGTACTTC
CASSPGQGGHEQYF
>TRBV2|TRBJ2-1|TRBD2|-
TGTGCCACTACGCTCCGGCTAGCGGGGGGACGGGCCTACAATGAGCAGTTCTTC
CATTLRLAGGRAYNEQFF
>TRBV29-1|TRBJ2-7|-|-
TGCAGCGTTGTGTTCGGACAGTCCTACGAGCAGTACTTC
CSVVFGQSYEQYF
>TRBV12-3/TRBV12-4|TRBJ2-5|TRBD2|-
TGTGCCAGTACTAGCGGGGGAGAGACCCAGTACTTC
CASTSGGETQYF
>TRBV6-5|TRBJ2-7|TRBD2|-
TGTGCCGTTTCGGGAGGGCCCTCCTACGAGCAGTACTTC
CAVSGGPSYEQYF
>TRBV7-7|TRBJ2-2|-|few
TGTGCTAGCAGCTCGGACTATTCCACCGGGGAGCTGTTTTTT
CASSSDYSTGELFF
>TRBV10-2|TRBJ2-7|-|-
TGCGCCAGCAGTGAGAGAGGCGGGTCCTACGAGCAGTACTTC
CASSERGGSYEQYF
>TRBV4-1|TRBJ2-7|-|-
TGCGCCAGCAGCCACGACACAGGGTACTACGAGCAGTACTTC
CASSHDTGYYEQYF
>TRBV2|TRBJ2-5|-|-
TGTGCCAGCAGTCCTCGTGGGGGGGCGCGGGAGACCCAGTACTTC
CASSPRGGARETQYF
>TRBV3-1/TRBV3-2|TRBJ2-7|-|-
TGTGCCAGCAGCCAAGACACCCCACAGGGAGCCGAAGTCTACGAGCAGTACTTC
CASSQDTPQGAEVYEQYF
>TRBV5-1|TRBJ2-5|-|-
TGCGCCAGCAGCCTCCTCGAGGGAGTGGAGACCCAGTACTTC
CASSLLEGVETQYF
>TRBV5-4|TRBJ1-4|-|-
TGTGCCAGCAGCTTCAGGCAGGGGACTAATGAAAAACTGTTTTTT
CASSFRQGTNEKLFF
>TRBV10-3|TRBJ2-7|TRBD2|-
TGTGCCATCAGGCCAACTAGCGGGACAGATTACGAGCAGTACTTC
CAIRPTSGTDYEQYF
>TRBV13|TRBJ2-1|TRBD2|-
TGTGCCAGCAGCCAAGGACTAGCGGGGGGCAATGAGCAGTTCTTC
CASSQGLAGGNEQFF
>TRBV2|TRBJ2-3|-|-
TGTGCCAGCAGATCGGGGGGCCTTACGCAGTATTTT
CASRSGGLTQYF
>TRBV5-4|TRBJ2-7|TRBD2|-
TGTGCCAGCAGCTTGGCAGGCAGCGGGGGATACGAGCAGTACTTC
CASSLAGSGGYEQYF
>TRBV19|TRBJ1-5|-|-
TGTGCCAGTAGTATCTTCGAAACCAACAGAGAAAATAGCAATCAGCCCCAGCATTTT
CASSIFETNRENSNQPQHF
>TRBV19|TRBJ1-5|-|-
TGTGCCAGTATGTGGGCTGCGGGGAGAAGCAATCAGCCCCAGCATTTT
CASMWAAGRSNQPQHF
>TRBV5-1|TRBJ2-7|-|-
TGCGCCAGCAGCTTGCCGAAGCAGGGCCCCTACGAGCAGTACTTC
CASSLPKQGPYEQYF
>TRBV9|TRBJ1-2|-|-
TGTGCCAGCAGCGTAGGGCACCACGTCCAACTATATGGCTACACCTTC
CASSVGHHVQLYGYTF
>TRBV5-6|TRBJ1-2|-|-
TGTGCCAGCAGCCGTGGACAGACCTCTTATGGCTACACCTTC
CASSRGQTSYGYTF
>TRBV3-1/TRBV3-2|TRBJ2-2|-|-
TGTGCCAGCAGCCGCGGTGAGGGGGAGCTGTTTTTT
CASSRGEGELFF